This record covers a single TCR beta chain. Its matching antigen is unknown. Germline V lookup: CDR1 MGHRA, CDR2 YSYEKL. V was pared by 0 bases and J by 7 bases, with 5 bases of the junction left unmatched. The CDR3 spans 16 residues. This entry comes from a study of T cell repertoires in cytomegalovirus infection. The overall study: Recently identified HLA-C-restricted CMV epitopes and well-studied HLA-B-restricted CMV epitopes were used by the study. Indications came from public TCR beta signatures; they pointed to CMV infection and to a matching HLA type. Overall study findings and caveats: Adding up the frequency of public TCR beta families identified people who carried CMV plus the relevant HLA. HLA-C-restricted, CMV-specific TCR beta clonotypes were dominant ex vivo.

From the reads, TCRdb called clonotypes with MiXCR, one entry per CDR3 protein. The repertoire consists of some 270,000 distinct CDR3 sequences, with less than 25% occurring once and the leading ten covering about 21%. This material consisted of cultured PBMCs, taken from culture after CMV antigen stimulation. V gene TRBV4-1 combines with J gene TRBJ2-4, with 11 bases matching TRBD2. The sequence was obtained from a human donor in good health (CMV status not recorded). Some clones in this sample may be carry-over from other donors' samples. The CDR3 DNA reads TGCGCCAGCAGCCAAGAGAGACTAGCGGGAAGGAACATTCAGTACTTC. The encoded protein is CASSQERLAGRNIQYF.